This T cell receptor (beta chain) was sequenced during a study of T cells in Graves' hyperthyroidism and ophthalmopathy. Study results and caveats: Progression to ophthalmopathy was predicted a median of roughly 6.5 months early. From stable hyperthyroidism, ophthalmopathy was separated by a 13 V-J model.

This clonotype was seen many times. Its antigen is still unknown. TCR beta CDR3 regions were amplified from RNA transcripts. TCR CDR3 underwent first-round RT-PCR with the HTBI primer set. TCRdb itself ran the multiplex PCR reads through MiXCR, one entry per CDR3 protein. The sample includes some 510,000 distinct CDR3 sequences, 46% of them seen just once. V was pared by 3 bases and J by 7 bases, with 8 bases of the junction left unmatched. The CDR3 runs to 15 residues. Germline CDR1 and CDR2: ENHRY and SYGVKD. The source of this sequence is a woman under 30 with Graves' hyperthyroidism. The rearrangement links TRBV10-3 to TRBJ2-5; 10 bases map to TRBD2. Sequenced material: peripheral blood or thyroid tissue (not recorded which). The CDR3 here is CAISELAGTAGTQYF. CDR3 nucleotides: TGTGCCATCAGTGAACTAGCGGGGACCGCGGGGACCCAGTACTTC.